The 22 T cell receptor beta chains listed next were all sequenced from one sample in a study of blood T cell repertoires in COVID-19 (dated by TCRdb to the early 2020s). The library was produced with the immunoSEQ multiplex PCR assay. TCRdb carries this immuneACCESS record with in-frame sequences only. Its versions omit some clonotypes, under half of them owing to an unresolved V gene in the studies checked, with the rest unexplained. This sample holds around 190,000 clones; about 81% were observed only once. Around 9% of the sample is in the top ten clones. Sequencing was performed on PBMCs or T cells enriched from blood (not recorded which). These receptors all come from a man aged 40-49 years who had recovered from COVID-19.

The chain recombines TRBV2 with TRBJ1-1; a weak D match, TRBD1 (6 bases). The CDR3 is 14 residues long. Germline V gene data show CDR1 as SNHLY and CDR2 as FYNNEI. V lost 0 bases and J 11 bases, leaving 16 bases between the germline ends. The CDR3 DNA is TGTGCCAGCAGTGAAGCGAAGAGCGTTAGGGGGGCTTTCTTT. Amino acids: CASSEAKSVRGAFF.

The gene calls are TRBV29-1 and TRBJ2-1, with D perhaps matching TRBD2 (5 bases). Trimming left V 7 bases short and J 3 bases short, with 13 bases between. In germline, CDR1 is SQVTM, CDR2 ANQGSEA. This CDR3 is 13 amino acids long. This chain's CDR3 is CSGREELYNEQFF. The CDR3 nucleotides are TGCAGCGGCCGGGAAGAACTCTACAATGAGCAGTTCTTC.

The sample holds one count of this clone. The chain uses TRBV5-1 and TRBJ2-7; TRBD2 aligns across 11 bases. V was clipped by 2 bases and J by 3 bases; unmatched bases: 4. There are 15 residues in the CDR3. Germline V gives CDR1 SGHRS, CDR2 YFSETQ. This CDR3 is CASSFGTSGYYEQYF. The DNA of the CDR3 is TGCGCCAGCAGCTTTGGGACTAGCGGTTACTACGAGCAGTACTTC. The entire variable domain, with the rest obtained from reference TRBV5-1 and TRBJ2-7, is as follows: KAGVTQTPRYLIKTRGQQVTLSCSPISGHRSVSWYQQTPGQGLQFLFEYFSETQRNKGNFPGRFSGRQFSNSRSEMNVSTLELGDSALYLCASSFGTSGYYEQYFGPGTRLTVT.

The chain couples TRBV4-2 to TRBJ1-4, with a tentative D call TRBD1 (6 bases). This CDR3 comprises 20 residues. The V gene's germline CDR1 is LGHNA and CDR2 YNFKEQ. Trimming removed 2 bases at V and 4 bases at J, with 26 bases between. CDR3 bases: TGTGCCAGCAGCCAACGCCATCGACAGGTTCTCCCGACCTTTAATGAAAAACTGTTTTTT. Encoded protein: CASSQRHRQVLPTFNEKLFF.

The table lists this clone with a count of one. This chain connects TRBV9 to TRBJ1-2, with 8 bases lining up with TRBD1. Germline V gene lookup returns CDR1 SGDLS and CDR2 YYNGEE. The length of the CDR3 is 15 residues. Losses at the gene ends were 3 bases for V and 4 bases for J; bases not matched to a gene: 8. CDR3 in amino acids: CASSDEDRDLYGYTF. In DNA, the CDR3 is TGTGCCAGCAGCGATGAGGACAGGGATCTCTATGGCTACACCTTC.

A few counts support this clone. This CDR3 is also generated by other DNA sequences in the sample. The rearrangement uses TRBV5-1 and TRBJ2-1; TRBD2 matches 8 bases. J was trimmed by 7 bases and V by 2 bases; bases with no gene match: 8. This CDR3 is built from 15 residues. Germline values: CDR1 SGHRS, CDR2 YFSETQ. CDR3 DNA: TGCGCCAGCAGCTTAGGTTCTAGCGGGCGAAATGAGCAGTTCTTC. Translation gives CASSLGSSGRNEQFF. Complete variable domain (other parts from reference TRBV5-1 and TRBJ2-1): KAGVTQTPRYLIKTRGQQVTLSCSPISGHRSVSWYQQTPGQGLQFLFEYFSETQRNKGNFPGRFSGRQFSNSRSEMNVSTLELGDSALYLCASSLGSSGRNEQFFGPGTRLTVL.

The chain recombines TRBV9 with TRBJ2-2; D is possibly TRBD2 (5 bases). The CDR3 spans 14 residues. Germline CDR1 and CDR2: SGDLS and YYNGEE. Trimming cost V 4 bases and J 4 bases, with 11 bases left between them. The DNA for the CDR3 is TGTGCCAGCAGCTCAGAGGGAAGCACCGGGGAGCTGTTTTTT. Its translation: CASSSEGSTGELFF. Complete variable domain (other parts from reference TRBV9 and TRBJ2-2): DSGVTQTPKHLITATGQRVTLRCSPRSGDLSVYWYQQSLDQGLQFLIQYYNGEERAKGNILERFSAQQFPDLHSELNLSSLELGDSALYFCASSSEGSTGELFFGEGSRLTVL.

This clone was observed a handful of times. The rearrangement links TRBV10-3 to TRBJ2-1; 12 bases line up with TRBD2. In germline, CDR1 is ENHRY, CDR2 SYGVKD. The CDR3 is 18 amino acids. V was clipped by 4 bases and J by 3 bases; unmatched bases: 10. CDR3: CAISGRGEGLAGYNEQFF. CDR3 DNA sequence: TGTGCCATCAGTGGTCGGGGAGAGGGACTAGCGGGCTACAATGAGCAGTTCTTC.

The chain combines TRBV19 with TRBJ1-5, with a possible D match to TRBD1 (6 bases). V was clipped by 3 bases and J by 7 bases, with 19 bases between them. CDR3 length equals 16 residues. Germline V gives CDR1 LNHDA, CDR2 SQIVND (reference sequence). In DNA, the CDR3 is TGTGCCAGTAGTATCACCTCCACAGGGTCTGGACAGCCCCAGCATTTT. This codes for CASSITSTGSGQPQHF.

The chain links TRBV10-2 to TRBJ2-5; 9 positions match TRBD2. This CDR3 has 16 residues. J lost 5 bases, V lost 5 bases, and 12 bases had no gene match. Germline CDR1 and CDR2: WSHSY and SAAADI. This CDR3 is CASSPWTSAARETQYF. The CDR3 bases are TGCGCCAGCAGTCCCTGGACTAGCGCCGCACGGGAGACCCAGTACTTC.

The V and J genes are TRBV7-3 and TRBJ2-1, with a weak D call TRBD1 (6 bases). CDR3 length: 15 residues. Trimming removed 6 bases at V and 6 bases at J, with 18 bases between. In germline, CDR1 is SGHTA, CDR2 FQGTGA. The CDR3 sequence: CASRPTAQGPNEQFF. The CDR3 bases are TGTGCCAGCAGGCCCACGGCACAGGGACCCAATGAGCAGTTCTTC.

This chain links TRBV28 with TRBJ1-2, with D tentatively TRBD1 (6 bases). CDR1 and CDR2 (germline): MDHEN, SYDVKM. This CDR3 comprises 14 residues. Trimming took 5 bases from V and 4 from J, leaving 14 bases between them. The CDR3, as DNA: TGTGCCAGCAGTAGGGGGGGCGCGCTCTATGGCTACACCTTC. It yields the protein CASSRGGALYGYTF.

The sample holds one count of this clone. The chain couples TRBV6-4 to TRBJ2-3, with TRBD1 matching 9 bases. The trim removed 3 bases at V and 5 bases at J, leaving 3 bases unmatched. The CDR3 totals 14 residues. In germline, CDR1 is MRHNA, CDR2 SNTAGT. CDR3 bases: TGTGCCAGCAGTGAACAGGGGGCTGGAGATACGCAGTATTTT. This codes for CASSEQGAGDTQYF.

The chain is built from TRBV7-6 and TRBJ2-1; TRBD2 is a possible D gene (5 bases). Trimming left V 0 bases short and J 9 bases short, with 15 bases between. The germline V gene encodes CDR1 SGHVS and CDR2 FNYEAQ. There are 15 residues in the CDR3. CDR3 nucleotide sequence: TGTGCCAGCAGCTTAGCGGGCGGATCCGCGGGTGAGCAGTTCTTC. Its protein product is CASSLAGGSAGEQFF.

This clone has just a few counts. The V gene is TRBV29-1, the J gene TRBJ2-1, with 8 bases lining up with TRBD1. Germline CDR1 reads SQVTM; CDR2 reads ANQGSEA. This CDR3 contains 13 residues. The trim removed 7 bases at V and 7 bases at J, leaving 9 bases unmatched. This chain's CDR3 is CSGPGGPGNEQFF. Written as DNA, the CDR3 is TGCAGCGGTCCAGGGGGCCCAGGGAATGAGCAGTTCTTC.

The chain employs TRBV12-5 and TRBJ2-6, with 7 bases identical to TRBD1. Germline V gives CDR1 LGHNT, CDR2 FRNRAP. The CDR3 is made up of 20 amino acids. V trimming: 6 bases; J trimming: 0 bases; junction bases outside the gene matches: 17. This chain's CDR3 is CASGFTIPGQSLSGANVLTF. The CDR3 region has the DNA TGTGCTAGTGGATTTACTATACCGGGACAGAGTCTCTCTGGGGCCAACGTCCTGACTTTC.

The chain combines TRBV18 with TRBJ2-7, with TRBD2 matching over 9 bases. The ends lost 3 bases at V and 5 bases at J; junction bases unmatched: 8. The CDR3 loop spans 15 amino acids. The germline V gene has CDR1 KGHSH and CDR2 LQKENI. The CDR3 DNA sequence: TGTGCCAGCTCACCTTCTAGCGGGAAAGGCAACGAGCAGTACTTC. This translates into CASSPSSGKGNEQYF.

This clone was counted a few times. The rearrangement links TRBV7-9 to TRBJ2-3; a weak D match, TRBD2 (5 bases). The V gene lost 2 bases and the J gene lost 0 bases, with 9 bases spanning the gap. Germline lookup yields CDR1 SEHNR and CDR2 FQNEAQ (reference sequence). CDR3 length: 15 residues. The CDR3 DNA reads TGTGCCAGCAGCTTAAGAGGGTTCAGCACAGATACGCAGTATTTT. Protein product: CASSLRGFSTDTQYF.

CDR3 amino acids: CATSFATGHGYTF. In nucleotides, the CDR3 is TGTGCCACCAGCTTCGCAACAGGGCACGGCTACACCTTC. This rearrangement joins TRBV24-1 to TRBJ1-2; perhaps TRBD1 as D (6 bases). Germline V gene data show CDR1 as KGHDR and CDR2 as SFDVKD. CDR3 length equals 13 residues. V gave up 7 bases and J gave up 8 bases, with 16 bases separating them.

The J gene is TRBJ2-2, the V gene TRBV7-2; a weak D match, TRBD1 (6 bases). V was cut by 3 bases and J by 5 bases, with 10 bases left in between. Per germline, CDR1 SGHTA and CDR2 FQGNSA. The CDR3 contains 14 residues. The CDR3 DNA follows: TGTGCCAGCAGCTTGGGACAACCGACCGGGGAGCTGTTTTTT. It translates to CASSLGQPTGELFF.

The chain employs TRBV19 and TRBJ1-5; D not resolved. V lost 6 bases and J lost 1, with 7 bases in between. The germline V gene has CDR1 LNHDA and CDR2 SQIVND (reference sequence). The CDR3 has 13 amino acids. As DNA, the CDR3 is TGTGCCAGTAGCGGGTGGAGCAATCAGCCCCAGCATTTT. It translates to CASSGWSNQPQHF. Together with reference TRBV19 and TRBJ1-5, the CDR3 gives the full variable domain: DGGITQSPKYLFRKEGQNVTLSCEQNLNHDAMYWYRQDPGQGLRLIYYSQIVNDFQKGDIAEGYSVSREKKESFPLTVTSAQKNPTAFYLCASSGWSNQPQHFGDGTRLSIL.

This clone was counted a few times. The V gene is TRBV5-1, the J gene TRBJ2-7; 8 bases are a match to TRBD1. The germline V gene has CDR1 SGHRS and CDR2 YFSETQ. CDR3 length: 15 residues. Germline trimming cut 3 bases from V and 5 bases from J; bases unmatched to any gene: 10. This CDR3 reads CASSSIGAGGDEQYF. The CDR3 nucleotides read TGCGCCAGCAGCTCCATAGGGGCAGGGGGCGACGAGCAGTACTTC.